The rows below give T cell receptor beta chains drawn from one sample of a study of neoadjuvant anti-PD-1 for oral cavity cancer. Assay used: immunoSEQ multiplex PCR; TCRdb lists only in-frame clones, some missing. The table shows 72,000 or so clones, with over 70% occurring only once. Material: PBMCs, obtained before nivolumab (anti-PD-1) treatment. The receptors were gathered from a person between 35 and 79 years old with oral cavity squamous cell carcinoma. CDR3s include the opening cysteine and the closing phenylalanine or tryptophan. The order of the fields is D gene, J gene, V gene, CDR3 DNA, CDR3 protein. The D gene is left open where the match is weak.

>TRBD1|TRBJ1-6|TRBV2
TGTGCCAGCGACACGGGACAGGGGGCTTCACCCCTCCACTTT
CASDTGQGASPLHF
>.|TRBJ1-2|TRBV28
TGTGCCAGCAGTTTTGGTAACTATGGCTACACCTTC
CASSFGNYGYTF
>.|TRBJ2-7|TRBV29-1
TGCAGCCCTGAGTGCCTTTGGGATGGAGACTACGAGCAGTACTTC
CSPECLWDGDYEQYF
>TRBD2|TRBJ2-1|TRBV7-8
TGTGCCAGCAGAAAACGCGCCGGGACTAGCCCCTACGATGAGCAGTTCTTC
CASRKRAGTSPYDEQFF
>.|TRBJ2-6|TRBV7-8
TGTGCCAGCACCTACTGGGCTGGGGCCAACGTCCTGACTTTC
CASTYWAGANVLTF
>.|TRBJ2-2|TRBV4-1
TGCGCCAGCAGCCAGATGAAGAACACCGGGGAGCTGTTTTTT
CASSQMKNTGELFF
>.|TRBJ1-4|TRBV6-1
TGTGCCAGCAGTGAAGCCCAAGGGACCCTTAATGAAAAACTGTTTTTT
CASSEAQGTLNEKLFF
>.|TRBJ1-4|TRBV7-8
TGTGCCAGCAGCCCACGTATTACTGAAAAACTGTTTTTT
CASSPRITEKLFF
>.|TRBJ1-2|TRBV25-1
TGTGCCAGCAGTCCAGGGGTAGGCTACACCTTC
CASSPGVGYTF
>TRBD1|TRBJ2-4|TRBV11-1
TGTGCCAGCAGCCGCGGACAGGGAATTAACATTCAGTACTTC
CASSRGQGINIQYF
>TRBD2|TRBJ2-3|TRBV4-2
TGTGCCAGCAGCCAACCTGGACTAGCGGGGGCCACAGATACGCAGTATTTT
CASSQPGLAGATDTQYF
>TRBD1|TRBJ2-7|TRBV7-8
TGTGCCAGCAGCCCGACAGGGGGTCGTGCCGAGCAGTACTTC
CASSPTGGRAEQYF
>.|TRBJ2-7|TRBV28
TGTGCCAGCAGCCTTAGCGGTTTAACCTACGAGCAGTACTTC
CASSLSGLTYEQYF
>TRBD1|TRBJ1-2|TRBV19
TGTGCCAGTAGTATAGTGGGGACAGCGATTGCCTCTAACTATGGCTACACCTTC
CASSIVGTAIASNYGYTF
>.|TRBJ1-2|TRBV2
TGTGCCAGCAGTGAGTCACCTAACTATGGCTACACCTTC
CASSESPNYGYTF
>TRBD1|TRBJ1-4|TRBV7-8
TGTGCCAGCAGCTCTAGGTTACAGGGGGGCAATGAAAAACTGTTTTTT
CASSSRLQGGNEKLFF
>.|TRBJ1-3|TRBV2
TGTGCCAGCAGTGAAGGAGGGGCGATCTCTGGAAACACCATATATTTT
CASSEGGAISGNTIYF
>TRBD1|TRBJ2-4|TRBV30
TGTGCCTGGAGGAAACAGGGGGTTGCGAACATTCAGTACTTC
CAWRKQGVANIQYF
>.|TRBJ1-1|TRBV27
TGTGCCAGCAGTCAAAACAGGGCTTCGAACACTGAAGCTTTCTTT
CASSQNRASNTEAFF
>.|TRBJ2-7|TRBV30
TGTGCCTGGGCGATCGACTACGAGCAGTACTTC
CAWAIDYEQYF